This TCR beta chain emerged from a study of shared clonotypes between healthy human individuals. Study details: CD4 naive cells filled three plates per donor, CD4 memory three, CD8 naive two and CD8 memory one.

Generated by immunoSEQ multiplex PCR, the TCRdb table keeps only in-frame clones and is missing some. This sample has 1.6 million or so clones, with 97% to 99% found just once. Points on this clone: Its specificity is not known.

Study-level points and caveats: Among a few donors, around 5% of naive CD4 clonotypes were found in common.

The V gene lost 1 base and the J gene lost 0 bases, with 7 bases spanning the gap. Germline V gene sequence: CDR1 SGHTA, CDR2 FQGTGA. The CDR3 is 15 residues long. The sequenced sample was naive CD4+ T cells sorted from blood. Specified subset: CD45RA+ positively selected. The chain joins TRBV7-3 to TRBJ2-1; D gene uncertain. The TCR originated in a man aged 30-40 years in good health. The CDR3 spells CASSLISSSYNEQFF. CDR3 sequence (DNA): TGTGCCAGCAGCTTAATTTCTAGCTCCTACAATGAGCAGTTCTTC.